The sequence of this TCR beta chain was determined in a study of T cell changes during pregnancy in multiple sclerosis. TCRdb's copy holds only in-frame clones and misses some; the assay was immunoSEQ multiplex PCR. The sample lists 38,000 or so clones; roughly 93% were seen once. V lost 0 bases to trimming and J lost 9 bases; unmatched junction nucleotides: 13. Germline V gene data show CDR1 as MNHEY and CDR2 as SVGAGI. This CDR3 has 16 residues. The clonotype was recovered from a female donor with multiple sclerosis, enrolled in a pregnancy study. The J gene is TRBJ1-1, the V gene TRBV6-5; 7 bases are shared with TRBD1. The specimen was CD4+ T cells from peripheral blood mononuclear cells, collected in the first trimester of pregnancy. In DNA, the CDR3 is TGTGCCAGCAGTTACTCCTTCGACAGGGCTGCAGGGAAAGCTTTCTTT. Protein sequence: CASSYSFDRAAGKAFF.